This T cell receptor (beta chain) was documented in a study of Ad26.COV2.S vaccination and SARS-CoV-2 variants. Method: immunoSEQ multiplex PCR; TCRdb's copy keeps in-frame clones and lacks some. The sample holds about 680,000 clones, about 89% seen once. V shed 0 bases and J shed 7 bases, with 16 bases lying between them. The germline gives CDR1 LGHDT, CDR2 YNNKEL (reference sequence). The CDR3 has 16 amino acids. As to treatment: over 15 received Ad26.COV2.S at low or high dose, single or two shots; 5 received placebo; per-sample allocation not given. Collection of the samples took place on day 63 after the first injection of vaccine or placebo.

Specimen: peripheral blood, collected in a trial of Ad26.COV2.S vaccine versus placebo. This sequence was found in a person aged 18-60 years who received the Ad26.COV2.S COVID-19 vaccine or a placebo. The rearrangement links TRBV3-1 (or the pseudogene TRBV3-2) to TRBJ2-1; D may match TRBD1 or TRBD2 (6 bases each). CDR3 sequence reads: CASSQDSGASANEQFF. In DNA form, the CDR3 reads TGTGCCAGCAGCCAAGATTCGGGGGCGAGTGCGAATGAGCAGTTCTTC.